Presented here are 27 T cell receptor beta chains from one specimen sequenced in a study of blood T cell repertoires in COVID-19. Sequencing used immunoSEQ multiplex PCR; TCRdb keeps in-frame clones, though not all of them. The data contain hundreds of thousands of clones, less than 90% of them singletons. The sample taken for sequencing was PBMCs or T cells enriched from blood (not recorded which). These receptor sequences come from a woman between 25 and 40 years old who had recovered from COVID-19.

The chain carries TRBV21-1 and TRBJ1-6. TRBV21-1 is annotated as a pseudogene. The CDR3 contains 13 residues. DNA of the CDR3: TGTGCCAGCAGCGACGAGGGTAATTCACCCCTCCACTTT. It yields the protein CASSDEGNSPLHF.

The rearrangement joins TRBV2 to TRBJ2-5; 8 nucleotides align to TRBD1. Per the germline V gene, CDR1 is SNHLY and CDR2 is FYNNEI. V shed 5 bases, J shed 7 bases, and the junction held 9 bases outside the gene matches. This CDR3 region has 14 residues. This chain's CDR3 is CASSPDRAVGTQYF. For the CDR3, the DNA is TGTGCCAGCAGTCCGGACAGGGCTGTAGGGACCCAGTACTTC.

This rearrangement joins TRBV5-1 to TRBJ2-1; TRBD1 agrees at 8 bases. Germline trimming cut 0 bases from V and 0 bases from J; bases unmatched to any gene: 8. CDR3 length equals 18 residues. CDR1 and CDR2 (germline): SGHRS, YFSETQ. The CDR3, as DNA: TGCGCCAGCAGCTTGGCCGTGACAGGGGTCAGCTCCTACAATGAGCAGTTCTTC. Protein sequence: CASSLAVTGVSSYNEQFF.

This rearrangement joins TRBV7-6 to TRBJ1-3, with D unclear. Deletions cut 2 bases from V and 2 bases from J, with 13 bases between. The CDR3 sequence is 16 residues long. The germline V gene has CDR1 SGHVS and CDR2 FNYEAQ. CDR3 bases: TGTGCCAGCAGCTTAAGTCGCACATTGACTGGAAACACCATATATTTT. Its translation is CASSLSRTLTGNTIYF.

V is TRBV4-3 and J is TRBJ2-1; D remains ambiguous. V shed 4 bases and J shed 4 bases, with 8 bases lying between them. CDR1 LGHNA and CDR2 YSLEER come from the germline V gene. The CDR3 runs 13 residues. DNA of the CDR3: TGCGCCAGCAGCCCCGACACGTACAATGAGCAGTTCTTC. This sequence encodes CASSPDTYNEQFF.

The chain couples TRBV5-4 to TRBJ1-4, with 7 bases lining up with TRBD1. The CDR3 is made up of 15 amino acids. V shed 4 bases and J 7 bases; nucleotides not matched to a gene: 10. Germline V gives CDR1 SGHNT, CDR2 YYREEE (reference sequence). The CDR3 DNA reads TGTGCCAGCAGCCGAGGGGGCCTGGAAGGTGAAAAACTGTTTTTT. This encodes CASSRGGLEGEKLFF.

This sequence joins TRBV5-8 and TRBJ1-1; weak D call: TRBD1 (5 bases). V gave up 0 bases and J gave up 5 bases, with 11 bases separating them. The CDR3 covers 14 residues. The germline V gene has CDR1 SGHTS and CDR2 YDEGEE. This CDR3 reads CASSLVQGGTEAFF. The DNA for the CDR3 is TGTGCCAGCAGCTTGGTTCAGGGTGGGACTGAAGCTTTCTTT.

The CDR3 coding sequence is TGTGCCAGCAGCCCCCGGACAGGGAAAGAGACCCAGTACTTC. Its translation: CASSPRTGKETQYF. The chain joins TRBV7-8 to TRBJ2-5; 8 bases are a match to TRBD1. CDR1 is SGHVS and CDR2 is FQNEAQ in the germline V gene. Trimming cost V 5 bases and J 3 bases; bases outside gene matches: 5. There are 14 residues in the CDR3.

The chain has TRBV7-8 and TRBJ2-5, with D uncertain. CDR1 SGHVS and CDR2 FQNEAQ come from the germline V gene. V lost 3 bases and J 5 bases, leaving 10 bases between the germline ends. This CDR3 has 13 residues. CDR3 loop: CASSLERRETQYF. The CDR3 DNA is TGTGCCAGCAGCTTGGAGAGGCGGGAGACCCAGTACTTC.

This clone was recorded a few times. The chain's CDR3 is CASSFKTGSTEAFF. CDR3 bases: TGTGCCAGCAGTTTTAAAACAGGTTCAACTGAAGCTTTCTTT. The J gene is TRBJ1-1, the V gene TRBV6-5, with D possibly being TRBD1 (5 bases). The V end lost 4 bases, the J end lost 5 bases, and 14 bases lay between the germline ends. This CDR3 spans 14 amino acids. CDR1 and CDR2 from the germline V gene are MNHEY and SVGAGI.

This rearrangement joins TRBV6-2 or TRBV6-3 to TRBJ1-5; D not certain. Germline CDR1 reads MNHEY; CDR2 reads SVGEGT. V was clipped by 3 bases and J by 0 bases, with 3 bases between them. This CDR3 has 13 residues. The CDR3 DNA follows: TGTGCCAGCAGTTATTATAGCAATCAGCCCCAGCATTTT. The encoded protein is CASSYYSNQPQHF.

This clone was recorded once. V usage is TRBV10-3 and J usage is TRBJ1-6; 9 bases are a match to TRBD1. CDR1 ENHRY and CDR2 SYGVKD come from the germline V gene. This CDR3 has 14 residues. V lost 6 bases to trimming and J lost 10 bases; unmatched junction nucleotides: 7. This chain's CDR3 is CAIRETGGASPLHF. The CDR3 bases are TGTGCCATCAGAGAAACAGGGGGCGCCTCACCCCTCCACTTT.

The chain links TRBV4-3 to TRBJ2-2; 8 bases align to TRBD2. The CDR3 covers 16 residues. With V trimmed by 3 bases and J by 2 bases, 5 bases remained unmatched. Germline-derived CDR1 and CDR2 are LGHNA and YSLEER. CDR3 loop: CASSHPGGQNTGELFF. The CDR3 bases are TGCGCCAGCAGCCATCCGGGGGGGCAAAACACCGGGGAGCTGTTTTTT.

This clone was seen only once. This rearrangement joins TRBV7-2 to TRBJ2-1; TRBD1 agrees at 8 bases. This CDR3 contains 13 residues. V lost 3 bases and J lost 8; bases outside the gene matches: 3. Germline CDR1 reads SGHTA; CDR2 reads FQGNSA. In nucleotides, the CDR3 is TGTGCCAGCAGCTTGGACAGGGAACATGAGCAGTTCTTC. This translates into CASSLDREHEQFF.

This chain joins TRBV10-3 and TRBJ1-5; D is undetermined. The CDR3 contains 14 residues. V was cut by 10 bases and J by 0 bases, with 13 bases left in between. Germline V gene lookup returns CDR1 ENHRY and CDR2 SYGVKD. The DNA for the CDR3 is TGTGCCACGTGGGGAGGGAATAGCAATCAGCCCCAGCATTTT. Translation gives CATWGGNSNQPQHF.

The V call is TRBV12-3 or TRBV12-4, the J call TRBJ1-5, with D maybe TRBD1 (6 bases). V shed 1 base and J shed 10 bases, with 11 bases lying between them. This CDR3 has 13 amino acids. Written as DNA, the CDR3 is TGTGCCAGCAGTTTAGACAGGGTCCAACCCCAGCATTTT. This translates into CASSLDRVQPQHF.

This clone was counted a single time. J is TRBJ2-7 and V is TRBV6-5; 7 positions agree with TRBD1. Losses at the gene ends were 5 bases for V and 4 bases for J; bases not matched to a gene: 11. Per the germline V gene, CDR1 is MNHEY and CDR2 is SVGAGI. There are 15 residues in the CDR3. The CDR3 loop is CASSKGNDRAYEQYF. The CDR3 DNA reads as TGTGCCAGCAGTAAGGGAAATGACAGGGCGTACGAGCAGTACTTC.

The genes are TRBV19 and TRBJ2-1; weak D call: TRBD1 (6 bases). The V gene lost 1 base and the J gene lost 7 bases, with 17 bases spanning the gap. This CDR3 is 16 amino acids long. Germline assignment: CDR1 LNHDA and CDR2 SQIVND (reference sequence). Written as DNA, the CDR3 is TGTGCCAGTAGTATAGTAGCAGGGGCCCGTGGGAATGAGCAGTTCTTC. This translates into CASSIVAGARGNEQFF.

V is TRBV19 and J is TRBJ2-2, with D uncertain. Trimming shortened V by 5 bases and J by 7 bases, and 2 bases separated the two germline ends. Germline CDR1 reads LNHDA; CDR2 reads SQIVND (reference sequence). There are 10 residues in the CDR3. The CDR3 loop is CASSHGELFF. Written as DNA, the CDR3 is TGTGCCAGTAGTCACGGGGAGCTGTTTTTT.

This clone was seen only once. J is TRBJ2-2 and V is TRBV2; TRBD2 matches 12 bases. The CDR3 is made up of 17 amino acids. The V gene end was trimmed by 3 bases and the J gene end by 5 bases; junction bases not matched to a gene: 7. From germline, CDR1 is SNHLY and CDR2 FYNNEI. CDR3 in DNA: TGTGCCAGCAGTGACCCTAGCGGGGGGGCCTGGACCGGGGAGCTGTTTTTT. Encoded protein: CASSDPSGGAWTGELFF.

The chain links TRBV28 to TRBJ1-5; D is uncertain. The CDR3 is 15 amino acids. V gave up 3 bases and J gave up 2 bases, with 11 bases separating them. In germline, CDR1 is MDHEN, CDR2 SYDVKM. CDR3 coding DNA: TGTGCCAGCAGTTTGCCCAGTACCGGCAATCAGCCCCAGCATTTT. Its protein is CASSLPSTGNQPQHF.

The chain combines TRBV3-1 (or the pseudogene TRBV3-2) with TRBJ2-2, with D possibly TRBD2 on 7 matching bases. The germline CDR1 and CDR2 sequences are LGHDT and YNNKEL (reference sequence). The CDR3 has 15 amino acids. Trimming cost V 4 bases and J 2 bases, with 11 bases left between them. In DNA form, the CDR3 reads TGTGCCAGCAGCCTCGGGGGGCGAAACACCGGGGAGCTGTTTTTT. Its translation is CASSLGGRNTGELFF.

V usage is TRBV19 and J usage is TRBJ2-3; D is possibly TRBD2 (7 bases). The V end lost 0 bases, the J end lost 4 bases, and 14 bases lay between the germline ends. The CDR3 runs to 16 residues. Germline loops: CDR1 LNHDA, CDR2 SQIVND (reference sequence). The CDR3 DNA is TGTGCCAGTAGTATAGACGGGGGGCGCGGATCAGATACGCAGTATTTT. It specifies CASSIDGGRGSDTQYF.

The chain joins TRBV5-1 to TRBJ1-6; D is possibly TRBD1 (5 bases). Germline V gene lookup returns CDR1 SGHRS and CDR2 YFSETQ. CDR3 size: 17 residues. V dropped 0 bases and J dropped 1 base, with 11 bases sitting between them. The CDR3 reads CASSLAGGRSYNSPLHF. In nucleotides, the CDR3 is TGCGCCAGCAGCTTGGCCGGGGGAAGGTCCTATAATTCACCCCTCCACTTT.

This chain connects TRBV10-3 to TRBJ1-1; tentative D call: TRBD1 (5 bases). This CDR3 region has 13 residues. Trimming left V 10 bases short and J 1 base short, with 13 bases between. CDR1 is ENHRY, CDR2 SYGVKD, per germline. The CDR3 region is CATLLGQNTEAFF. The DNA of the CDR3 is TGTGCCACTCTTCTTGGACAGAACACTGAAGCTTTCTTT.

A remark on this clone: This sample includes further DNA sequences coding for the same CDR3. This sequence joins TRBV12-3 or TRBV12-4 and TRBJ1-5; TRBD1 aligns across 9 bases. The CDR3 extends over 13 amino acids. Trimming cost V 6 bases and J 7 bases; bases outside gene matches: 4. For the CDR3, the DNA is TGTGCCAGCAGAACAGGGGGCGGGCAGCCCCAGCATTTT. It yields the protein CASRTGGGQPQHF.

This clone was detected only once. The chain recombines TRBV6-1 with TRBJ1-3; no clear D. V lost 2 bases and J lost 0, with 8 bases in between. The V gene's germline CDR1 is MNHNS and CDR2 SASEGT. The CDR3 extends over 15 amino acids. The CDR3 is CASSENISSGNTIYF. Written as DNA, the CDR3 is TGTGCCAGCAGTGAAAATATCAGCTCTGGAAACACCATATATTTT.